The entry below gives a single T cell receptor beta chain sequence along with its context. Its antigen is not known. Germline CDR1 and CDR2: WSHSY and SAAADI. The CDR3 runs to 14 residues. Trimming at V came to 2 bases and at J to 4 bases, leaving 4 bases not matched to a gene. The record originates from a study of T cell responses to AZD1222 COVID-19 vaccine. Study-wide findings and caveats: Repertoires were collected only later (after the peak T cell response had occurred). Increases in Spike-specific TCR breadth and depth were seen after two AZD1222 doses. Distributed over spike, vaccine-associated CD4 TCRs predominated at 160-218 and 743-854.

Clones were sequenced by immunoSEQ multiplex PCR, and TCRdb holds only the in-frame ones, with some missing. The top ten hold 1.9% of the sample, which has 110,000 to 150,000 clones, 90% to 95% seen once. V and J are TRBV10-2 and TRBJ1-1, with 7 bases identical to TRBD1. The sequence came from an adult in good health. Sequencing was performed on peripheral blood, taken on day 0 of AZD1222 vaccination. The CDR3, as DNA: TGCGCCAGCAGTGAGGCAGGGGGTCTCACTGAAGCTTTCTTT. Protein: CASSEAGGLTEAFF.